This T cell receptor beta chain was sequenced in a study of radiotherapy plus CTLA-4 blockade in lung cancer. The CDR3 spans 13 residues. V was cut by 4 bases and J by 1 base, with 7 bases left in between. Germline V gene sequence: CDR1 SGHTA, CDR2 FQGNSA. Clones were sequenced by immunoSEQ multiplex PCR, and TCRdb holds only the in-frame ones, with some missing. The table includes around 70,000 clones, 60% to 80% detected once. This chain joins TRBV7-2 and TRBJ1-1, with D perhaps matching TRBD1 (6 bases). The sample in question was peripheral blood, obtained from a patient treated with radiotherapy plus ipilimumab. The receptor was derived from a human donor with non-small cell lung cancer whose response to radiotherapy plus ipilimumab could not be evaluated. Some clones in this sample may be carry-over from other donors' samples. The CDR3 loop reads CASSWGQNTEAFF. The DNA of the CDR3 is TGTGCCAGCAGCTGGGGACAGAACACTGAAGCTTTCTTT.